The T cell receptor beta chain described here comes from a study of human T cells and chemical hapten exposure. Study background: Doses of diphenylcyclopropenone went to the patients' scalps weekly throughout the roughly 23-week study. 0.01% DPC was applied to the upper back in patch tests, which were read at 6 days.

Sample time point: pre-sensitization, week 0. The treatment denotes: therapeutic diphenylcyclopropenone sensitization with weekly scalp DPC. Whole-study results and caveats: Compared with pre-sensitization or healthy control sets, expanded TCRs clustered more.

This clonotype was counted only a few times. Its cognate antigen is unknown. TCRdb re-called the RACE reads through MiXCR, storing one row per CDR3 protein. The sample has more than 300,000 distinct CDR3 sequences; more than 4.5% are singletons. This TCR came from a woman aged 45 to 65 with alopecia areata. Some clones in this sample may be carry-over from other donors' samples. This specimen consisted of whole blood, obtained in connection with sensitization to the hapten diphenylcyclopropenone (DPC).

The chain's CDR3 is CASSGHRGQETQYF. The CDR3 nucleotides read TGTGCCAGCAGCGGTCACAGGGGACAAGAGACCCAGTACTTC. This chain uses TRBV9 with TRBJ2-5; 7 bases are a match to TRBD1. Germline CDR1 is SGDLS and CDR2 is YYNGEE. CDR3 size: 14 residues. The V segment lost 3 bases and the J segment 2 bases; nucleotides outside the gene matches: 4.